A selection of T cell receptor beta chains follows, all from one sample in a study of blood T cell repertoires in COVID-19. Measured with immunoSEQ multiplex PCR; TCRdb has only the in-frame clones, and not every one. The table records roughly 260,000 clones, 90% of them present only once. The sample taken for sequencing was peripheral blood. The receptors originated from a woman between 35 and 50 years old with acute or convalescent COVID-19. CDR3s include the opening cysteine and the closing phenylalanine or tryptophan. The D gene is left open where the match is weak. Only some rows state a clone size, as once, few, many or a class for expanded clones.

clone size,D gene,V gene,J gene,CDR3 DNA,CDR3 protein
-,-,TRBV5-1,TRBJ2-5,TGCGCCAGCAGCTCTCAGGGCCCGGTCGTAGAGACCCAGTACTTC,CASSSQGPVVETQYF
-,TRBD1,TRBV5-1,TRBJ1-5,TGCGCCAGCAGCTTAGGACAGGGAGAAAATCAGCCCCAGCATTTT,CASSLGQGENQPQHF
-,-,TRBV5-6,TRBJ1-1,TGTGCCAGCACCAGTAAAAGGAACACTGAAGCTTTCTTT,CASTSKRNTEAFF
once,TRBD1,TRBV11-2,TRBJ1-1,TGTGCCAGCAGCTCCTCCTCCTTCGAGACAGGGCGAGCTGAAGCTTTCTTT,CASSSSSFETGRAEAFF
-,TRBD1,TRBV10-3,TRBJ2-1,TGTGCCCTGGCGAGGGACAGGGTCACCAATGAGCAGTTCTTC,CALARDRVTNEQFF
-,-,TRBV15,TRBJ1-1,TGTGCCACCAGCAGACACCAGGGAGAAGCTTTCTTT,CATSRHQGEAFF
-,-,TRBV6-5,TRBJ1-5,TGTGCCAGCAGAGCGACAGTTCAGCCCCAGCATTTT,CASRATVQPQHF
-,-,TRBV19,TRBJ1-2,TGTGCCAGTAGTCGAGCAAATATGGGCTACACCTTC,CASSRANMGYTF
-,-,TRBV6-5,TRBJ1-3,TGTGCCAGCCGAAACAGGGAGCGGGGAAACACCATATATTTT,CASRNRERGNTIYF
-,-,TRBV27,TRBJ1-5,TGTGCCAGCAGTTATAAGGGGAATCAGCCCCAGCATTTT,CASSYKGNQPQHF
once,-,TRBV18,TRBJ1-2,TGTGCCAGCTCACCCGGTTATAGCTATGGCTACACCTTC,CASSPGYSYGYTF
-,TRBD1,TRBV19,TRBJ1-5,TGTGCCAGTATAGCAGGGGGCGGTCAGCCCCAGCATTTT,CASIAGGGQPQHF
-,-,TRBV24-1,TRBJ2-4,TGTGCCACCAGTGACCCCATGCAACTCGGGAACATTCAGTACTTC,CATSDPMQLGNIQYF
-,-,TRBV6-5,TRBJ1-1,TGTGCCAGCAGTTTTTTGGCGAACACTGAAGCTTTCTTT,CASSFLANTEAFF
once,-,TRBV9,TRBJ2-1,TGTGCCAGCAGCGTAGGTCGGGGTTTGTACAATGAGCAGTTCTTC,CASSVGRGLYNEQFF
-,-,TRBV2,TRBJ1-5,TGTGCCAGCACCATCTATAGCAATCAGCCCCAGCATTTT,CASTIYSNQPQHF
-,-,TRBV24-1,TRBJ2-2,TGTGCCACCAGTGACACAGGGATCGGGGAGCTGTTTTTT,CATSDTGIGELFF